The 2 T cell receptor beta chains presented below share a single source sample, sequenced in a study of breast tumors, draining lymph nodes, adjacent tissues. TCRdb redid the calling of the multiplex PCR reads with MiXCR, one entry per CDR3 protein. There are around 50,000 distinct CDR3 sequences in the sample; 20% to 25% occur only once, and approximately 8.2% lies in the top ten. Source material: breast tumor tissue. All receptors derive from a female donor with breast cancer. Some clones in this sample may be carry-over from other donors' samples.

This chain uses TRBV30 with TRBJ2-4, with D tentatively TRBD1 or TRBD2 (6 bases each). The CDR3 sequence is 15 residues long. V lost 3 bases and J lost 8, with 20 bases in between. CDR1 is GTSNPN, CDR2 SVGIG, per germline (reference sequence). The DNA of the CDR3 is TGTGCCTGGAGCCAGGGGCTCGGGGGAAGGGACATTCAGTACTTC. Amino acid sequence: CAWSQGLGGRDIQYF.

The chain uses TRBV19 and TRBJ1-1; no clear D. Germline V lookup: CDR1 LNHDA, CDR2 SQIVND (reference sequence). V lost 7 bases and J lost 3, with 12 bases in between. This CDR3 spans 13 amino acids. The CDR3 bases are TGTGCCAGTAATAGGGCCGAGTACACTGAAGCTTTCTTT. Residues: CASNRAEYTEAFF.